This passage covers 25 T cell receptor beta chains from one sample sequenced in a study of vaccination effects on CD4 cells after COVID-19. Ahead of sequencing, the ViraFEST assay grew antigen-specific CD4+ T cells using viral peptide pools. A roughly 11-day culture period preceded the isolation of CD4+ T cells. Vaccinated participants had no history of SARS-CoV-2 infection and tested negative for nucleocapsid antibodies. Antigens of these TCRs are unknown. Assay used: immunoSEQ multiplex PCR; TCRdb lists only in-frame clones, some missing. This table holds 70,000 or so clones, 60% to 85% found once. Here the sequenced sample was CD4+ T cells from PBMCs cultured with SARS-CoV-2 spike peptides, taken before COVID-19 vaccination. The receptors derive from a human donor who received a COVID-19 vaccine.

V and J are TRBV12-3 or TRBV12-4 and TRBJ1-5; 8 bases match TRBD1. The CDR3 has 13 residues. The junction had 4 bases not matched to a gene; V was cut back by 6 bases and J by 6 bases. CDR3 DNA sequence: TGTGCCAGCAGAAAACAGGGGGTTCAGCCCCAGCATTTT. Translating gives CASRKQGVQPQHF.

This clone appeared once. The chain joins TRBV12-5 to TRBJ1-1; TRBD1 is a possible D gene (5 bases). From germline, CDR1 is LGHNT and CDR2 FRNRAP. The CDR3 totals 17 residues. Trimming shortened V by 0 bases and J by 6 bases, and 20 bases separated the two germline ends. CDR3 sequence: CASGLVLGDPGAPEAFF. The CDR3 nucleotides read TGTGCTAGTGGTTTGGTTCTGGGGGACCCCGGGGCCCCTGAAGCTTTCTTT. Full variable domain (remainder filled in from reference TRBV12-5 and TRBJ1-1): DARVTQTPRHKVTEMGQEVTMRCQPILGHNTVFWYRQTMMQGLELLAYFRNRAPLDDSGMPKDRFSAEMPDATLATLKIQPSEPRDSAVYFCASGLVLGDPGAPEAFFGQGTRLTVV.

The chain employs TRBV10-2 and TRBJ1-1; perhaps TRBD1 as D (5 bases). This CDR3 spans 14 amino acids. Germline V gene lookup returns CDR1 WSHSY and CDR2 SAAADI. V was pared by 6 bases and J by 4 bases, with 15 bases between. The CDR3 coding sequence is TGCGCCAGCAGAGCCCATTCAGGGAGCACTGAAGCTTTCTTT. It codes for CASRAHSGSTEAFF.

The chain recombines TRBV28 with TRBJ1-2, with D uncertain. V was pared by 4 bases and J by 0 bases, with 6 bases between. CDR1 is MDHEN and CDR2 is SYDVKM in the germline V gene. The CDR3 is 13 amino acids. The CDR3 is CASSYMSNYGYTF. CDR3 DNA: TGTGCCAGCAGTTACATGTCTAACTATGGCTACACCTTC.

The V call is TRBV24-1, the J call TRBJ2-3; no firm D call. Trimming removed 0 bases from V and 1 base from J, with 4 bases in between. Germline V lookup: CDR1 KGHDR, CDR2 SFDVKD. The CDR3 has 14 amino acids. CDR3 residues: CATSDLARTDTQYF. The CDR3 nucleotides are TGTGCCACCAGTGATTTGGCCCGCACAGATACGCAGTATTTT.

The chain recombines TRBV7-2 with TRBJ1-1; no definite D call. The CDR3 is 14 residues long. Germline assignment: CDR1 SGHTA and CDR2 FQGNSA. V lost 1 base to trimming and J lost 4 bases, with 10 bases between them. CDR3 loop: CASSLGMGGTEAFF. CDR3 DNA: TGTGCCAGCAGCTTAGGAATGGGAGGCACTGAAGCTTTCTTT.

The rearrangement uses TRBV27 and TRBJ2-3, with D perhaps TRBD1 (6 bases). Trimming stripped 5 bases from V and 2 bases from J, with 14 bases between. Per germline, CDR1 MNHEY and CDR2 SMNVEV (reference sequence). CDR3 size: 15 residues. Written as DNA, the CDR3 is TGTGCCAGCAGTCGACCGGGACAAAACACAGATACGCAGTATTTT. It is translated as CASSRPGQNTDTQYF.

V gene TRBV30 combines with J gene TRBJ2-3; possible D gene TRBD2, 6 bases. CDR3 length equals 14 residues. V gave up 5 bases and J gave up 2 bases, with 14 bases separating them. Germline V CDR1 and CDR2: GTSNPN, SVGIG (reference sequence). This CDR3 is CAWGGRSTTDTQYF. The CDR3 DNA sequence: TGTGCCTGGGGGGGGAGGTCCACCACAGATACGCAGTATTTT.

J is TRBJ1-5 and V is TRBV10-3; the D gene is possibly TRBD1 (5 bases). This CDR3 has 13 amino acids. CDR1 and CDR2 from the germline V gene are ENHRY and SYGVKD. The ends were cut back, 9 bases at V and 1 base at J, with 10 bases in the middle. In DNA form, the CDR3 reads TGTGCCATGAGCCGGGACAGCAATCAGCCCCAGCATTTT. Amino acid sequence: CAMSRDSNQPQHF.

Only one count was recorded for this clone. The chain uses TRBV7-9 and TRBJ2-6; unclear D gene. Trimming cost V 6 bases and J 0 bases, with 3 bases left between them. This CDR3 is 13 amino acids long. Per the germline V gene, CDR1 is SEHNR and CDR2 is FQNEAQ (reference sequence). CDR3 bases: TGTGCCAGCAGTAACTCTGGGGCCAACGTCCTGACTTTC. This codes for CASSNSGANVLTF.

This CDR3 is CASGTAYNEQFF. CDR3 nucleotide sequence: TGTGCCTCCGGGACAGCTTATAATGAGCAGTTCTTC. The genes are TRBV12-3 or TRBV12-4 and TRBJ2-1; TRBD1 matches 7 bases. J gave up 7 bases and V 11 bases, and 8 bases lay outside the gene matches. The CDR3 runs to 12 residues.

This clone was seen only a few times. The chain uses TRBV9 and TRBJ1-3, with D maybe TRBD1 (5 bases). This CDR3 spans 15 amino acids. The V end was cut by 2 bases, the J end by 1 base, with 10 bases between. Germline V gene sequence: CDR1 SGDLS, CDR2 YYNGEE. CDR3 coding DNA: TGTGCCAGCAGCGTGGGCGGGACTTCTGGAAACACCATATATTTT. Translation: CASSVGGTSGNTIYF.

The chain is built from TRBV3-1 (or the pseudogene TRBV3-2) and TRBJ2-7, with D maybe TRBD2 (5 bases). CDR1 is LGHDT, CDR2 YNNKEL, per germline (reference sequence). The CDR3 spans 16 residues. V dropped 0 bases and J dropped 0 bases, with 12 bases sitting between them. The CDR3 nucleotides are TGTGCCAGCAGCCAAGACGGCGGGTCTAACTCCTACGAGCAGTACGTC. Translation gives CASSQDGGSNSYEQYV.

As DNA, the CDR3 is TGCGCCAGCAGCCGAGGACAGGTTCCGTTCTTC. It yields the protein CASSRGQVPFF. The chain combines TRBV4-1 with TRBJ2-1; 7 nucleotides line up with TRBD1. The J segment lost 15 bases and the V segment lost 4 bases, leaving 6 bases of the junction unmatched. This CDR3 comprises 11 residues. Germline-derived CDR1 and CDR2 are MGHRA and YSYEKL.

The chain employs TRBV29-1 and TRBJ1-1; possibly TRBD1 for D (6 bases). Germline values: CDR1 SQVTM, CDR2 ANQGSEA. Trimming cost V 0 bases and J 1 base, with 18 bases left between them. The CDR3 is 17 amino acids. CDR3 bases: TGCAGCGTTGAAGATTCTCGCGGTATCAGGGGGAACACTGAAGCTTTCTTT. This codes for CSVEDSRGIRGNTEAFF.

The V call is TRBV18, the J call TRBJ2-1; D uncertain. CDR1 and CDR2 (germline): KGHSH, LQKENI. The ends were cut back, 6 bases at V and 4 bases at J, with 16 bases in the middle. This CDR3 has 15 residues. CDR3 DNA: TGTGCCAGCTCTAGTACAGAAAACGATTACAATGAGCAGTTCTTC. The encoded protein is CASSSTENDYNEQFF.

The DNA for the CDR3 is TGCGCCAGCAGCTTGGCCTCAGGGGGGGGTGACACTGAAGCTTTCTTT. Protein product: CASSLASGGGDTEAFF. The chain combines TRBV5-1 with TRBJ1-1; 7 bases are shared with TRBD1. After removal of 0 bases from V and 3 bases from J, the junction contained 8 bases not matched to a gene. The CDR3 spans 16 residues. Germline values: CDR1 SGHRS, CDR2 YFSETQ.

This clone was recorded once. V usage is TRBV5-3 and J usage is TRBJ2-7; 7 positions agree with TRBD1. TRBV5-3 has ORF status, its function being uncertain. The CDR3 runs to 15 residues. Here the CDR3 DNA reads TGTGCCGGAAGAGACAGGGAAGAAATATCCTACGAGCAGTACGTC. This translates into CAGRDREEISYEQYV.

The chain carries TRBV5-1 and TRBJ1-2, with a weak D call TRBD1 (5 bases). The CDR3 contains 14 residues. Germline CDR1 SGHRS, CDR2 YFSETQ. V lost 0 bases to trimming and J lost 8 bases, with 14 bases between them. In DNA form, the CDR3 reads TGCGCCAGCAGCTTGGCGGGGGACCAGCGGGGCTACACCTTC. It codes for CASSLAGDQRGYTF.

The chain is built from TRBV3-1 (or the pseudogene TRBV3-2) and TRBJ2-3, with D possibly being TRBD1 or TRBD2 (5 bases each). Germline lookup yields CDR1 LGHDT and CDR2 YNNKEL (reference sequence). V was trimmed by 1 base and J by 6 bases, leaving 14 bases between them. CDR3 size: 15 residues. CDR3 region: CASSQVPGPRDTQYF. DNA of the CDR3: TGTGCCAGCAGCCAAGTCCCGGGGCCCAGGGATACGCAGTATTTT.

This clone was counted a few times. The CDR3: CASSPPEGRYEKLFF. In DNA, the CDR3 is TGCGCCAGCAGCCCACCGGAGGGGCGCTATGAAAAACTGTTTTTT. The chain links TRBV4-3 to TRBJ1-4; D is perhaps TRBD1 (5 bases). CDR3 length equals 15 residues. The V end lost 4 bases, the J end lost 6 bases, and 15 bases lay between the germline ends. Germline loops: CDR1 LGHNA, CDR2 YSLEER.

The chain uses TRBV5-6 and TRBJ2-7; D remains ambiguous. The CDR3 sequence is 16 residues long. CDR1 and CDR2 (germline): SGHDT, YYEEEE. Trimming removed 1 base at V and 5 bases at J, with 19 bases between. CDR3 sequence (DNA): TGTGCCAGCAGCTTGTTTATTTCCGCTAGGTACCACGAGCAGTACGTC. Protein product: CASSLFISARYHEQYV.

The CDR3 bases are TGTGCCAGCAGCTTAGGGCAGATTAATGAAAAACTGTTTTTT. Translating gives CASSLGQINEKLFF. The chain carries TRBV7-2 and TRBJ1-4, with D unresolved. The CDR3 is 14 amino acids. The germline CDR1 and CDR2 sequences are SGHTA and FQGNSA. V lost 1 base, J lost 4 bases, and 7 bases lay in between.

CDR3 coding DNA: TGTGCCAGCAGTTTATTATCCGGCGGGGGGAATCAGCCCCAGCATTTT. It is translated as CASSLLSGGGNQPQHF. The rearrangement uses TRBV27 and TRBJ1-5; D may be TRBD1 (5 bases). The length of the CDR3 is 16 residues. Per germline, CDR1 MNHEY and CDR2 SMNVEV (reference sequence). Trimming removed 1 base from V and 4 bases from J, with 14 bases in between.

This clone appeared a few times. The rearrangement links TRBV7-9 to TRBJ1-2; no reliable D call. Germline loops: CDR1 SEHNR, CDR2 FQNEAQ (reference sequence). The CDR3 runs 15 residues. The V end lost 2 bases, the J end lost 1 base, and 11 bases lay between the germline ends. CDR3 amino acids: CASSLQVHSNYGYTF. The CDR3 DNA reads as TGTGCCAGCAGCTTACAAGTACACAGTAACTATGGCTACACCTTC.